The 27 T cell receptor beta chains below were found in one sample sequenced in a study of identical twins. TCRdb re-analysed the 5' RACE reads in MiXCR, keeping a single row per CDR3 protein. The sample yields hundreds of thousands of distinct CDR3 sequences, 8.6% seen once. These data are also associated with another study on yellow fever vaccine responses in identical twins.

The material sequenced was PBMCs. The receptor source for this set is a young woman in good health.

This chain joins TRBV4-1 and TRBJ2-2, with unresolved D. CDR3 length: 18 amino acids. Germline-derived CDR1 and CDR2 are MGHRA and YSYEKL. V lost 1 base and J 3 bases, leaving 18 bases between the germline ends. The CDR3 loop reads CASSQGKAVRNYTGELFF. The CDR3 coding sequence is TGCGCCAGCAGCCAAGGAAAGGCGGTCCGGAACTACACCGGGGAGCTGTTTTTT.

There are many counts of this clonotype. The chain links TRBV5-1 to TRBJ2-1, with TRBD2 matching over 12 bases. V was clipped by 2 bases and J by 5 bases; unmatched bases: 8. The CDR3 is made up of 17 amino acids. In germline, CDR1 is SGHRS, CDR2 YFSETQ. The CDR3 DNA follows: TGCGCCAGCAGCTTCCGACTAGCGGGAGTAGGGCACAATGAGCAGTTCTTC. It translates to CASSFRLAGVGHNEQFF.

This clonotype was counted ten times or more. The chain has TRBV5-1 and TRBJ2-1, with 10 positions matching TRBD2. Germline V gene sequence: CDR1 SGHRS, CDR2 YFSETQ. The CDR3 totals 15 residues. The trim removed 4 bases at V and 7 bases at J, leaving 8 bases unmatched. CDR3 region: CASSPLAGVSNEQFF. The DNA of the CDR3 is TGCGCCAGCAGCCCGCTAGCGGGAGTATCTAATGAGCAGTTCTTC.

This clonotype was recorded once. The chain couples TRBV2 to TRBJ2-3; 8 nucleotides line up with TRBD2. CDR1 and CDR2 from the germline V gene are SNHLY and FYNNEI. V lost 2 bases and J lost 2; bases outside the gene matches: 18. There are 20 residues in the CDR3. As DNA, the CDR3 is TGTGCCAGCAGTGAAATGAACCGGGACATAATAGCGGGATTCACAGATACGCAGTATTTT. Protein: CASSEMNRDIIAGFTDTQYF.

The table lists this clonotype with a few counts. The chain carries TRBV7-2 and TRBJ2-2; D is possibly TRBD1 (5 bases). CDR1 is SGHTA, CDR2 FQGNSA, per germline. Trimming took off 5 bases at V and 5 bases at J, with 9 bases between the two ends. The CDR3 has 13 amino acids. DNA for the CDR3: TGTGCCAGCAGCGCTAAGGGGACCGGGGAGCTGTTTTTT. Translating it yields CASSAKGTGELFF. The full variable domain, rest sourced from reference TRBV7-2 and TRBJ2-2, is GAGVSQSPSNKVTEKGKDVELRCDPISGHTALYWYRQSLGQGLEFLIYFQGNSAPDKSGLPSDRFSAERTGGSVSTLTIQRTQQEDSAVYLCASSAKGTGELFFGEGSRLTVL.

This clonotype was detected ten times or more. CDR3 sequence: CASKTSGDAQPQHF. For the CDR3, the DNA is TGTGCCAGCAAAACATCAGGGGACGCTCAGCCCCAGCATTTT. The rearrangement joins TRBV28 to TRBJ1-5; TRBD1 is a possible D gene (6 bases). In germline, CDR1 is MDHEN, CDR2 SYDVKM. The CDR3 is made up of 14 amino acids. The V end lost 7 bases, the J end lost 6 bases, and 16 bases lay between the germline ends.

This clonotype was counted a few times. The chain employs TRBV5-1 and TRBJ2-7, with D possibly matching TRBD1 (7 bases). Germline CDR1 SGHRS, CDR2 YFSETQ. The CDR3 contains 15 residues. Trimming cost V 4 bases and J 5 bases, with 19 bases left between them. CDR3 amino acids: CASSPGGTESHEQYF. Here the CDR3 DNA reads TGCGCCAGCAGCCCGGGCGGGACAGAGAGCCACGAGCAGTACTTC.

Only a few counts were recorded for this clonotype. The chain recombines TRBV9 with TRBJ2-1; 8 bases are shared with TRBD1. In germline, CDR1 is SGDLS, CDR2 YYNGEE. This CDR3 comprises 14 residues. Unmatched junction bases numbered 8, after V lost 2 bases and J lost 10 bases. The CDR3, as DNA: TGTGCCAGCAGCGTCGGACAGGGAAACTCCGAGCAGTTCTTC. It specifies CASSVGQGNSEQFF.

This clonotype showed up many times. The CDR3 DNA sequence: TGTGCCAGCAGCCCGAGGACCATGGATGAAACCCAGTACTTC. The encoded protein is CASSPRTMDETQYF. The gene calls are TRBV12-3 or TRBV12-4 and TRBJ2-5, with unresolved D. CDR3 size: 14 residues. V was shortened by 6 bases and J by 8 bases, with 19 bases between the two germline ends.

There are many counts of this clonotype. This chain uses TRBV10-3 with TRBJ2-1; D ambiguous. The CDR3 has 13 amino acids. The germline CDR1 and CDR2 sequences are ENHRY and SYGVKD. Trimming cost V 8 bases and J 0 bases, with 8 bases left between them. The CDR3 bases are TGTGCCATCGGGCTAGGCTCCTACAATGAGCAGTTCTTC. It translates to CAIGLGSYNEQFF.

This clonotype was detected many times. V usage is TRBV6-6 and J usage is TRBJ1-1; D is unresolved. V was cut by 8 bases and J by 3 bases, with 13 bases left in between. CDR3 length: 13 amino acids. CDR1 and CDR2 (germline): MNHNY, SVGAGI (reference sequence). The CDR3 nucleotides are TGTGCCAGCCGGGTACGCGGGGACACTGAAGCTTTCTTT. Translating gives CASRVRGDTEAFF.

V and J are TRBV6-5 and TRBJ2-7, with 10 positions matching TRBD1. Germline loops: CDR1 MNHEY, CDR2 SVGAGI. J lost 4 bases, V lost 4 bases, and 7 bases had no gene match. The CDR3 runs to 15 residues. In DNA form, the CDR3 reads TGTGCCAGCAGTTCAACGAGGACAGGGGGGTACGAGCAGTACTTC. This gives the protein CASSSTRTGGYEQYF.

Here the CDR3 DNA reads TGTGCCAGCAGCTTAGATCTGTACCAAGAGACCCAGTACTTC. Its protein is CASSLDLYQETQYF. V is TRBV7-2 and J is TRBJ2-5; no definite D call. CDR1 is SGHTA, CDR2 FQGNSA, per germline. The CDR3 is 14 residues long. Deletions cut 1 base from V and 0 bases from J, with 6 bases between.

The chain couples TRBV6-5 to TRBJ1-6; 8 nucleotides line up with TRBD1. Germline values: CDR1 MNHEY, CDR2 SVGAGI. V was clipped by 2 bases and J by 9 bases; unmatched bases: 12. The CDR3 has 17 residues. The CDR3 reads CASSYKGSGTGPSPLHF. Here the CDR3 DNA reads TGTGCCAGCAGTTACAAAGGTTCGGGGACAGGCCCTTCACCCCTCCACTTT.

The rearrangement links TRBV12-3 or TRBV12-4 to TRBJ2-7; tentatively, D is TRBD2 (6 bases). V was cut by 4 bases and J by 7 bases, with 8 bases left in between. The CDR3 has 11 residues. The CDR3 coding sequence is TGTGCCAGCAGTTCTGCGGGAGAGCAGTACTTC. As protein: CASSSAGEQYF.

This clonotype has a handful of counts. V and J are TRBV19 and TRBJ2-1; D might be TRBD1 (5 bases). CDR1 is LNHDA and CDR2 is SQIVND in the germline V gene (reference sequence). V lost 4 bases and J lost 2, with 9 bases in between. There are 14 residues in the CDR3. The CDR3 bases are TGTGCCAGTAGTAACAGGCAACCCTACAATGAGCAGTTCTTC. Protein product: CASSNRQPYNEQFF.

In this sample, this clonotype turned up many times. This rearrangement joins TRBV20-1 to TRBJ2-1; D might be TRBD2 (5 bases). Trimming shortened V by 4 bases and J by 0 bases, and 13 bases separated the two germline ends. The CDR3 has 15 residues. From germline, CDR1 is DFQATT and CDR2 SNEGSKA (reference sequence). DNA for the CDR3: TGCAGTGCTAAGGGAGCGAGAAGCTCCTACAATGAGCAGTTCTTC. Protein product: CSAKGARSSYNEQFF.

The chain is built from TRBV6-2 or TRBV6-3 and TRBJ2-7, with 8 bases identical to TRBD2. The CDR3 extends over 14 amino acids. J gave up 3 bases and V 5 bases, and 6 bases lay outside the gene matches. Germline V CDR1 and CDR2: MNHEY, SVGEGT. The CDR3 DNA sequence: TGTGCCAGCAGTCGGACTAGCTCCAGCTACGAGCAGTACTTC. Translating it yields CASSRTSSSYEQYF.

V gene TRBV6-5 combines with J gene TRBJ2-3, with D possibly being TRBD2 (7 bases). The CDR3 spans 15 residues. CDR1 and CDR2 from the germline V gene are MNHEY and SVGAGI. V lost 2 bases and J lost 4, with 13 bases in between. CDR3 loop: CASSYRGAGADTQYF. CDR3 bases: TGTGCCAGCAGTTACCGGGGGGCGGGCGCAGATACGCAGTATTTT.

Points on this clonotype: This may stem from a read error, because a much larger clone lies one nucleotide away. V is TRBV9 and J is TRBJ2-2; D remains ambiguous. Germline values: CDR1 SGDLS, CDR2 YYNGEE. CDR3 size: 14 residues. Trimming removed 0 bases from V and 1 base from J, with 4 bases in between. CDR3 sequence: CASSVAGNTGELFF. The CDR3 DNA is TGTGCCAGCAGCGTAGCGGGGAACACCGGGGAGCTGTTTTTT.

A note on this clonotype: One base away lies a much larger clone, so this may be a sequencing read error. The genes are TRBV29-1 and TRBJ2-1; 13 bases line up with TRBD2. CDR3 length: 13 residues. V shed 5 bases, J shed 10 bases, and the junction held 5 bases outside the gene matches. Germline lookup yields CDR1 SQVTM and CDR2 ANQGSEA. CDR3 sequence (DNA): TGCAGCGTTCCGGGACTAGCGGGAAGGGAGCAGTTCTTC. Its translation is CSVPGLAGREQFF.

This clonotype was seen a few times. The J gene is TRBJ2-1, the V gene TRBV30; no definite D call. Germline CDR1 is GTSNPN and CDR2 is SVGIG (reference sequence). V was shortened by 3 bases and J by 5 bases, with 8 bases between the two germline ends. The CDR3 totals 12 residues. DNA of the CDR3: TGTGCCTGGAGCTCCAGAAACAATGAGCAGTTCTTC. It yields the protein CAWSSRNNEQFF.

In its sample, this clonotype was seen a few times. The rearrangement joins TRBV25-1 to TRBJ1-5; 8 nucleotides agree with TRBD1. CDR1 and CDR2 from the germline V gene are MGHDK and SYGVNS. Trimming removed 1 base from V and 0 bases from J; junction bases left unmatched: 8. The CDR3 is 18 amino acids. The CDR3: CASSESRTGSNSNQPQHF. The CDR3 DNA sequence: TGTGCCAGCAGTGAATCAAGGACAGGGTCAAATAGCAATCAGCCCCAGCATTTT.

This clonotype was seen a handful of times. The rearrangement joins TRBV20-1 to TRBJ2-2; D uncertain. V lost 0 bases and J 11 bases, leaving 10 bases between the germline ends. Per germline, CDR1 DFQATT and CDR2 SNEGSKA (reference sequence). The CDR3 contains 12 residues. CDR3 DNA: TGCAGTGCTAGAGATTTGGCCACTGAGCTGTTTTTT. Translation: CSARDLATELFF.

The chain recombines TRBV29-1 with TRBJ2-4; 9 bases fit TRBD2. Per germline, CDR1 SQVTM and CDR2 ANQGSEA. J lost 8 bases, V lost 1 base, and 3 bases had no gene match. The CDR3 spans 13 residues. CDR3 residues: CSVEGGRGDIQYF. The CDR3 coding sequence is TGCAGCGTTGAAGGCGGGAGGGGTGACATTCAGTACTTC.

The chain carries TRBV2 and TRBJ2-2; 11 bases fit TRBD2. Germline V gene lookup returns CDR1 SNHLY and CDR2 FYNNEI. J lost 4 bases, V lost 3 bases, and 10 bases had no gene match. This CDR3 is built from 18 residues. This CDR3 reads CASSDSLAGGPATGELFF. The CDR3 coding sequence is TGTGCCAGCAGTGATAGTCTAGCGGGGGGCCCGGCCACCGGGGAGCTGTTTTTT.

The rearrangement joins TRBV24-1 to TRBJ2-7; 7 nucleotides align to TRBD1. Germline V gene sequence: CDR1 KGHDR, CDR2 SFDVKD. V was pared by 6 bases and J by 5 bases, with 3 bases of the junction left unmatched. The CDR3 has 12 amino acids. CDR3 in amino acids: CATSPTGDEQYF. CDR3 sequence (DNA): TGTGCCACCAGTCCCACAGGGGACGAGCAGTACTTC.